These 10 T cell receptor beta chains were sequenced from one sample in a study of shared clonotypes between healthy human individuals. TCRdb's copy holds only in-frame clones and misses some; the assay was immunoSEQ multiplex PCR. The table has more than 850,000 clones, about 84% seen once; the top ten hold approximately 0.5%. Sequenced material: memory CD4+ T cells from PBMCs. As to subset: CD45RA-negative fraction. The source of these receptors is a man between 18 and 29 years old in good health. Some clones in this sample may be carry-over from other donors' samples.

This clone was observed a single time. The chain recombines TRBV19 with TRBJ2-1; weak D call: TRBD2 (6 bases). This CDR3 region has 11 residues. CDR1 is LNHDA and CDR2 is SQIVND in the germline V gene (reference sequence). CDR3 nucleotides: TGTTCGGCGGGATCCTACAATGAGCAGTTCTTC. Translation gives CSAGSYNEQFF.

The CDR3 sequence is CASSRGLAGVSYEQYF. DNA for the CDR3: TGTGCCAGCAGCCGAGGACTAGCGGGAGTTTCCTACGAGCAGTACTTC. This chain joins TRBV6-6 and TRBJ2-7; 13 bases are a match to TRBD2. The V gene end was trimmed by 6 bases and the J gene end by 1 base; junction bases not matched to a gene: 6. The CDR3 sequence is 16 residues long. The germline V gene has CDR1 MNHNY and CDR2 SVGAGI (reference sequence).

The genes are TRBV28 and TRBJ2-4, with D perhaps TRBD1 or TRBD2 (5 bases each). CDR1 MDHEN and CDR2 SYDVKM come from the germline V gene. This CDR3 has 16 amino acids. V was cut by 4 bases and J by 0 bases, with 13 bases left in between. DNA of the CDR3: TGTGCCAGCAGTTCATTGGGGGTCTTAGCCAAAAACATTCAGTACTTC. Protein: CASSSLGVLAKNIQYF.

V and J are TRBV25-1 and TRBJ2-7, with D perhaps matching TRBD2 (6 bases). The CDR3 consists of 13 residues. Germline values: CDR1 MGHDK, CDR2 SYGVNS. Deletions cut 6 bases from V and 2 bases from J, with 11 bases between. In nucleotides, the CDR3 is TGTGCCAGCAGCCGGGGGATTGCCTACGAGCAGTACTTC. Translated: CASSRGIAYEQYF.

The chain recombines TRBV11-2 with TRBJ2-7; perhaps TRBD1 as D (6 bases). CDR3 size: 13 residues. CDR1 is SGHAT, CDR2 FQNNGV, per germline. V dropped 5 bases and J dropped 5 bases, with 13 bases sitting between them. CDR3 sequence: CASSPGQTNEQYF. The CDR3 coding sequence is TGTGCCAGCAGCCCTGGACAGACGAACGAGCAGTACTTC.

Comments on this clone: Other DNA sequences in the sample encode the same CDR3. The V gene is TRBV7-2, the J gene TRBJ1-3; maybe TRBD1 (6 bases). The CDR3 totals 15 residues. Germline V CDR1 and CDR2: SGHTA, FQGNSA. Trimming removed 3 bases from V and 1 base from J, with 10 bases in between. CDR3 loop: CASSFDRSSGNTIYF. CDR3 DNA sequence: TGTGCCAGCAGCTTCGACAGGTCATCTGGAAACACCATATATTTT.

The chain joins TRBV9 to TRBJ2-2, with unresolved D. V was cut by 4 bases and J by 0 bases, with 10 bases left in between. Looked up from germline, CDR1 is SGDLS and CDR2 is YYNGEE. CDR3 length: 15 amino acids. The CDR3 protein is CASSIRYPNTGELFF. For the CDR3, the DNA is TGTGCCAGCAGCATCCGATATCCGAACACCGGGGAGCTGTTTTTT.

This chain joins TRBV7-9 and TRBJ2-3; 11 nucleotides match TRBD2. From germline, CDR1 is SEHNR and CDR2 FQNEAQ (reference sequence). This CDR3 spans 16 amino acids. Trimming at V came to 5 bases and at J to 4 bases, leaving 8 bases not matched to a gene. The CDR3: CASSLTSGRGSDTQYF. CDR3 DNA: TGTGCCAGCAGCCTCACTAGCGGGAGAGGCTCAGATACGCAGTATTTT. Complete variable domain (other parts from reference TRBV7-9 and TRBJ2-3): DTGVSQNPRHKITKRGQNVTFRCDPISEHNRLYWYRQTLGQGPEFLTYFQNEAQLEKSRLLSDRFSAERPKGSFSTLEIQRTEQGDSAMYLCASSLTSGRGSDTQYFGPGTRLTVL.

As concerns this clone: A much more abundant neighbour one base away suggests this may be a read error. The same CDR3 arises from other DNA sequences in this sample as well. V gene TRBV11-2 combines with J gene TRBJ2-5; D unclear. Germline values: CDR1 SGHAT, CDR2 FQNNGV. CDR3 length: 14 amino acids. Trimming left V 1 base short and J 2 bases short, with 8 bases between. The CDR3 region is CASSLGQIQETQYF. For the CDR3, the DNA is TGTGCCAGCAGCTTAGGGCAGATTCAAGAGACCCAGTACTTC.

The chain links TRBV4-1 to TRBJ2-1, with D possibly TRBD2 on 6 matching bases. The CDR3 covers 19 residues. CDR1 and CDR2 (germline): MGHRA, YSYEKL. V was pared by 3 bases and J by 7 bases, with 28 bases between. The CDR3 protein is CASSQGLVSGTPRRNEQFF. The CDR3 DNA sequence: TGCGCCAGCAGCCAGGGCTTGGTTAGCGGCACGCCTCGGCGGAATGAGCAGTTCTTC.